This T cell receptor beta chain was captured by sequencing in a study of shared clonotypes between healthy human individuals. Study-wide points: Owing to a small donor count, the genetic and exposure-history diversity represented was limited. Rarefaction indicated that sorted-subset sequencing remained incomplete although depth was large.

The germline V and J ends were trimmed by 0 bases and 8 bases, with 14 bases remaining between them. Germline CDR1 is SGHTA and CDR2 is FQGTGA. The CDR3 has 15 residues. Several immunoSEQ 96-well plates shared each subset's DNA, each plate a replicate. Data came from immunoSEQ multiplex PCR; TCRdb stores just in-frame clones and leaves some out. The top ten clones hold approximately 0.9% of a sample with about 1.1 million clones, 60% to 80% of them seen once. Concerning this clone itself: What it binds is unknown.

From CD4+ cells came CD45RA+ naive and CD45RA-negative memory subsets. The material sequenced was memory CD4+ T cells from PBMCs. The subset was: CD45RA-negative fraction. This TCR came from a man between 18 and 35 years old in good health. Some clones in this sample may be carry-over from other donors' samples. This sequence joins TRBV7-3 and TRBJ2-1; maybe TRBD2 (6 bases). CDR3 coding DNA: TGTGCCAGCAGCTTAACGGCTAGCGAGATCGATGAGCAGTTCTTC. Translated: CASSLTASEIDEQFF.